This TCR beta chain was documented in a study of blood T cells in healthy people across ages. A few counts support this clonotype. Combining a sample-barcoded 5' primer with a J-beta primer mix, a second PCR ran for roughly 7 to 12 cycles. Each CDR3 protein gets one entry after TCRdb re-called the 5' RACE reads with MiXCR. The table has some 320,000 distinct CDR3 sequences, about 25% seen once. The clonotype comes from a woman in her seventies in good health. Sequencing was done on a sample of blood.

Here the CDR3 reads CASSYSGRRSYNSPLHF. The CDR3 DNA follows: TGTGCCAGCAGTTACTCCGGGCGGCGCTCCTATAATTCACCCCTCCACTTT. J is TRBJ1-6 and V is TRBV6-5; D not resolved. This CDR3 has 17 residues. V shed 0 bases and J shed 0 bases, with 9 bases lying between them. Looked up from germline, CDR1 is MNHEY and CDR2 is SVGAGI.